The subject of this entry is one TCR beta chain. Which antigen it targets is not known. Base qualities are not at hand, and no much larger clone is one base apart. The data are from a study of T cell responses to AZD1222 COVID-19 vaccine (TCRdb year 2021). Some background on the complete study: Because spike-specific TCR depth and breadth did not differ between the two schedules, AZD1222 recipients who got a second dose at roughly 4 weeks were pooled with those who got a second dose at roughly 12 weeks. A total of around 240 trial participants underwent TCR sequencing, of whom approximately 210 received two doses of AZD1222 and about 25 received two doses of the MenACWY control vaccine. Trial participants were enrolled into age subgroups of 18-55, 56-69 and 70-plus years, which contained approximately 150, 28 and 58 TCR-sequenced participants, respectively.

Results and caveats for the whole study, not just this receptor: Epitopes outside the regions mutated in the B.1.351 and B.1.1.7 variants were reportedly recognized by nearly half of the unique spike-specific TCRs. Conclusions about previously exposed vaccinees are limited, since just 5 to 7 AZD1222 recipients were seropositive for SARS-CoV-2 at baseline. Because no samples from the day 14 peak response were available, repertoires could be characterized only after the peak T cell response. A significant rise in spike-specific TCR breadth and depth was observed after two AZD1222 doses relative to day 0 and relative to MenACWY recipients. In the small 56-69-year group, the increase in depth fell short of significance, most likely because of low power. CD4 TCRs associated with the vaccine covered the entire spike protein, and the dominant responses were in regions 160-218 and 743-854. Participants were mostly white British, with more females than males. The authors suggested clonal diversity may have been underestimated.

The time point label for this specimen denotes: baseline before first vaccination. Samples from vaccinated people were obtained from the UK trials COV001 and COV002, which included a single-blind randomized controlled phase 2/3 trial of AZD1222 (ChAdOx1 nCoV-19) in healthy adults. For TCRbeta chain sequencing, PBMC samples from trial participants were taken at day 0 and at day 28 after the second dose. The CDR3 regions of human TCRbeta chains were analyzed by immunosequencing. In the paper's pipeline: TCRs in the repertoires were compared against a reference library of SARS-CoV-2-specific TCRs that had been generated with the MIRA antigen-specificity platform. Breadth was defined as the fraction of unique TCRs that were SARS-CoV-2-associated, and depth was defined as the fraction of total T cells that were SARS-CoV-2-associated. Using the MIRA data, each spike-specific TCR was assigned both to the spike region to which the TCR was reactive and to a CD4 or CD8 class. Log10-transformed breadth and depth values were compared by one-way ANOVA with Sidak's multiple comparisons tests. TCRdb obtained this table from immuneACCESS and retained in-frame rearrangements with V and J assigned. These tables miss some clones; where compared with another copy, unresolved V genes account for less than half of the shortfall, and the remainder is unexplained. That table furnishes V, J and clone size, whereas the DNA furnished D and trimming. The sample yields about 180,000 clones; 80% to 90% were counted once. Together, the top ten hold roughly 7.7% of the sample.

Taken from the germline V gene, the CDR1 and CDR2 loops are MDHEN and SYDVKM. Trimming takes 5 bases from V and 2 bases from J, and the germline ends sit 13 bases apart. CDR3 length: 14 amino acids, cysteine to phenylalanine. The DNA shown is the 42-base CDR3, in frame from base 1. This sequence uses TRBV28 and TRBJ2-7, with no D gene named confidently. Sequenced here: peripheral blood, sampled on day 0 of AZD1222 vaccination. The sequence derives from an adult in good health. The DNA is TGTGCCAGCAGTCCGGGTGACACCCCCTACGAGCAGTACTTC. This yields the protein CASSPGDTPYEQYF.